This record concerns one T cell receptor beta chain sequence. The antigen remains unidentified. CDR1 and CDR2 (germline): SEHNR, FQNEAQ (reference sequence). The CDR3 covers 13 residues. The V end lost 1 base, the J end lost 3 bases, and 4 bases lay between the germline ends. In the naive CD8 group, cells lacked CD45RO and were positively selected for CCR7, so terminally differentiated effector memory CD45RA+ cells were left out. Genomic DNA of every subset was divided equally among multiple immunoSEQ plates. Assay used: immunoSEQ multiplex PCR; TCRdb lists only in-frame clones, some missing. The data hold 800,000 or so clones, with 96% observed a single time. This sample was included in a study of shared clonotypes between healthy human individuals. Overall study results and limits: Larger estimated richness was generally seen in naive subsets than in memory subsets. Non-shared clonotypes had lower generation probabilities than clonotypes shared by all four sorted-subset donors. Several donors held about 5% of naive CD4 clonotypes in common.

The V call is TRBV7-9, the J call TRBJ2-4; D is unclear. This TCR derives from a man in his thirties or forties in good health. The sample taken for sequencing was naive CD8+ T cells sorted from blood. DNA for the CDR3: TGTGCCAGCAGCTTAGTACTCAAAAACATTCAGTACTTC. Translating it yields CASSLVLKNIQYF.